This T cell receptor (beta chain) was retrieved from a study of blood T cells in healthy people across ages. CDR1 MNHEY and CDR2 SMNVEV come from the germline V gene (reference sequence). The ends were cut back, 4 bases at V and 4 bases at J, with 13 bases in the middle. This CDR3 contains 14 residues. The use of a sample-barcoded 5' primer and a J-beta primer mix characterized a second PCR of roughly 7 to 12 cycles. In TCRdb, the 5' RACE reads were re-called with MiXCR into one record per CDR3 protein. The data contain roughly 1,300,000 distinct CDR3 sequences, almost 60% of them singletons. The chain is built from TRBV27 and TRBJ1-2, with D possibly TRBD1 on 6 matching bases. Sequenced input: blood. The TCR originated in a man in his late teens or twenties in good health. CDR3 bases: TGTGCCAGCAGTTCTACAGGGACGAGCTATGGCTACACCTTC. Residues: CASSSTGTSYGYTF.